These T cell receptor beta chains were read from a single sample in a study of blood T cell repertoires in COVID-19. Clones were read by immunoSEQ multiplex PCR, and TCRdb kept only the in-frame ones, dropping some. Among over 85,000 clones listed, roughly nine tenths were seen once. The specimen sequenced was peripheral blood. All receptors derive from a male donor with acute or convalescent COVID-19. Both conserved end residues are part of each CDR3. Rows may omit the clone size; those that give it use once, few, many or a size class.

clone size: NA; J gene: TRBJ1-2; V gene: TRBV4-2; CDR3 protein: CASSQDRREGYGYTF
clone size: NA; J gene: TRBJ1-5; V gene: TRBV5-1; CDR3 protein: CASSPGTGSIGNQPQHF
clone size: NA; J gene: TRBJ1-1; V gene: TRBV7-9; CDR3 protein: CASRPRTPNTEAFF
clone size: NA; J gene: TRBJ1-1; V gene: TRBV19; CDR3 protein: CASRTLGATGTEAFF
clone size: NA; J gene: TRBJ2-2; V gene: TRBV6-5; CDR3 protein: CASRDGTGGTGELFF
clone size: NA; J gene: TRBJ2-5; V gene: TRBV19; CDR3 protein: CASSAQGSQETQYF
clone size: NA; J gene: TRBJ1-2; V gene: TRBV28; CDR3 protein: CASSSPGSAGYTF
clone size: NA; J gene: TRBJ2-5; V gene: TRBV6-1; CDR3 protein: CASSDVRTGTAYQETQYF
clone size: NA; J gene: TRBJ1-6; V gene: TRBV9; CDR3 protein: CASSPSGTANSPLHF
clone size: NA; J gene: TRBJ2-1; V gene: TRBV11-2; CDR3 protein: CASSLPGNKSSSYNEQFF
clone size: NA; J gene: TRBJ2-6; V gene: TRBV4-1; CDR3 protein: CASSQERGAATQFGANVLTF
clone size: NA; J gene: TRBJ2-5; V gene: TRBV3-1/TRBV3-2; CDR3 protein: CASSQERTQRTAQYF
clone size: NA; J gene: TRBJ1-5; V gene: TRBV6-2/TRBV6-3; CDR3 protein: CASSYGTGGVYSNQPQHF
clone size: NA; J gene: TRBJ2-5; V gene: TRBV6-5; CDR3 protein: CASSYSPGGAGTQYF
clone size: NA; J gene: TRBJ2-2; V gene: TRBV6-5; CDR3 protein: CASTETGSGELFF
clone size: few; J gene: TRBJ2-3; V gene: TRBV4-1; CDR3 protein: CASSWPGQGPDTQYF
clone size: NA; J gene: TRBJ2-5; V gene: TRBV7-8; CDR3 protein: CASSLVRSAVETQYF
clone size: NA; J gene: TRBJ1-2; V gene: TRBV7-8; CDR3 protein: CASSLISSSGFSGYTF
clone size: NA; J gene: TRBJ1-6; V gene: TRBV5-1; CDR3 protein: CASSRELVGSYNSPLHF
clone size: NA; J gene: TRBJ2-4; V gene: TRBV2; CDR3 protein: CASSEAGGLQYF
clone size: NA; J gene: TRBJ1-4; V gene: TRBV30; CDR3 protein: CAWSGSYSEKLFF
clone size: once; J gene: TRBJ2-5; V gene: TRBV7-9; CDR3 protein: CASSFPRSGGETQYF
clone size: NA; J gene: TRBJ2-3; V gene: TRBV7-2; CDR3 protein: CASGRDRGRADTQYF
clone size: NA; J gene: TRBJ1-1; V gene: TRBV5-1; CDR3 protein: CASSVQGGMNTEAFF
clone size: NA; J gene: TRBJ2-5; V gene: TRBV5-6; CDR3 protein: CASSPPGGRETQYF
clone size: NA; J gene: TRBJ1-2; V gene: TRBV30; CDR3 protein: CAWRGDRGFGYTF
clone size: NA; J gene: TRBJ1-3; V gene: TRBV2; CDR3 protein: CASGQGDSGNTIYF
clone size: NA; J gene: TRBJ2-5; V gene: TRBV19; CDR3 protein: CASSIGTSVETQYF
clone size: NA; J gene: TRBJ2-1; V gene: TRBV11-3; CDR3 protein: CASSSGQGSYNEQFF
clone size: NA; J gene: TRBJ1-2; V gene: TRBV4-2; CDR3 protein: CASSHDPTGEQGYTF
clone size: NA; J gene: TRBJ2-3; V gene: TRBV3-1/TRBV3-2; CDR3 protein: CASSPGTSGVDTQYF
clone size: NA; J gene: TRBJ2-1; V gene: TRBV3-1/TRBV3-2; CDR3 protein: CASSPTDRVIVDEQFF
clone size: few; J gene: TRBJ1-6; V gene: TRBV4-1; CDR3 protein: CASSQGQGDSPLHF
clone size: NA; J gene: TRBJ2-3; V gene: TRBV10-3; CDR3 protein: CAISAGLGTDTQYF
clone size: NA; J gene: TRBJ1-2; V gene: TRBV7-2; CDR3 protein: CASSLAEVTYGYTF
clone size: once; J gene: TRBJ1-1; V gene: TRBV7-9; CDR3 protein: CASSLVGGSTEAFF
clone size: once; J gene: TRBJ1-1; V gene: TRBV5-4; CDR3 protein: CASSPGQGSDRVNTEAFF
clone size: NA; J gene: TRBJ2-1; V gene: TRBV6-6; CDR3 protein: CASSPRGTSGGNYNEQFF
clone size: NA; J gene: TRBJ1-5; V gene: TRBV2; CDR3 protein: CASSLMSNQPQHF
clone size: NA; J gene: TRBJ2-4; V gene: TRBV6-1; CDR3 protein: CASSEAVAQGSYIQYF
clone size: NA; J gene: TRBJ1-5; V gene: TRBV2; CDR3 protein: CASSEAAGDQPQHF
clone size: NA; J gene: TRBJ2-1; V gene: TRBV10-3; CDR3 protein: CAISDAGGAYNEQFF
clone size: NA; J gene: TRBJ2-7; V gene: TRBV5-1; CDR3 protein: CASSSGQTTYEQYF
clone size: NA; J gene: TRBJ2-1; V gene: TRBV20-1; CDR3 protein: CSIRGKDEQFF
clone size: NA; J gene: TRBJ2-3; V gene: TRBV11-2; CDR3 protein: CASSANSGGGTDTQYF